The T cell receptor beta chain described here comes from a study of blood T cell repertoires in COVID-19. Looking at the study overall: The study drew acute and convalescent COVID-19 samples from the United States, Italy and Spain. The cDNA or gDNA used as material had been derived from T cells, B-cell-depleted T cells, or PBMCs.

How the authors handled the data: Amplified reference gene primers provided the basis for estimating nucleated cell counts. Measured with immunoSEQ multiplex PCR; TCRdb has only the in-frame clones, and not every one. V and J calls and clone size are given by that table; D and trimming were obtained from the DNA. The sample lists about 140,000 clones, about 80% occurring once. Germline trimming cut 2 bases from V and 4 bases from J; bases unmatched to any gene: 4. There are 15 residues in the CDR3. Germline values: CDR1 SGHTA, CDR2 FQGTGA. This sequence joins TRBV7-3 and TRBJ2-1, with 8 bases aligning to TRBD1. The origin of this receptor is a human donor in a cohort sampled during active COVID-19. Specimen: peripheral blood. This chain's CDR3 is CASSLEQGGYNEQFF. The DNA for the CDR3 is TGTGCCAGCAGCTTAGAACAGGGGGGTTACAATGAGCAGTTCTTC. The full variable domain, its missing parts supplied by reference TRBV7-3 and TRBJ2-1, is GAGVSQTPSNKVTEKGKYVELRCDPISGHTALYWYRQSLGQGPEFLIYFQGTGAADDSGLPNDRFFAVRPEGSVSTLKIQRTERGDSAVYLCASSLEQGGYNEQFFGPGTRLTVL.